The table lists the clone carrying this TCR beta chain with many counts. Its specificity is unknown. TCRdb analysed the 5' RACE reads with MiXCR anew, one entry per CDR3 protein. The profile shows 690,000 or so distinct CDR3 sequences, roughly 6% of them singletons. Germline CDR1 and CDR2: DFQATT and SNEGSKA (reference sequence). The V end lost 4 bases, the J end lost 7 bases, and 11 bases lay between the germline ends. This CDR3 has 11 amino acids. This sample stems from a study of identical twins. Findings of the study overall: Where beta out-of-frame sequences were concerned, excess twin sharing was weaker. Clonotypes of the beta chain that were abundant in cord blood carried fewer insertions (memory repertoires showed none). Conclusions came from cross-sectional statistical analysis, not from following the same donors. The models gave estimates that fell short of the out-of-frame TCR alpha sharing seen in monozygotic twins.

Specimen: naive T cells sorted from blood. The chain has TRBV20-1 and TRBJ2-7; D may be TRBD2 (5 bases). The TCR originated in a young man in good health. This chain's CDR3 is CSAKQTGEQYF. In DNA form, the CDR3 reads TGCAGTGCTAAGCAGACGGGGGAGCAGTACTTC.